The rows below give T cell receptor beta chains drawn from one sample of a study of T cells in tuberculosis. The table came from immunoSEQ multiplex PCR; TCRdb's copy has only in-frame clones and leaves some out. The data show about 33,000 clones, with under 95% seen just once and approximately 7.6% held by the top ten. The specimen sequenced was PBMCs. Receptor source: a donor between 10 and 35 years old with latent tuberculosis or without tuberculosis infection. Some clones in this sample may be carry-over from other donors' samples. The CDR3 runs from the conserved cysteine through the conserved F or W. Each record gives: CDR3 protein, CDR3 DNA, D gene, V gene, clone size, J gene. D genes are given only for firm matches. Not every row has a clone size; where given, it reads once, few, many or a size class.

CASRRTSGYNEQFF	TGCGCCAGTCGACGGACTAGCGGGTACAATGAGCAGTTCTTC	TRBD2	TRBV5-1	NA	TRBJ2-1
CAWSPGQVAGYTF	TGTGCCTGGAGCCCGGGACAGGTAGCAGGCTACACCTTC	TRBD1	TRBV30	NA	TRBJ1-2
CASSLTGDNYEQYF	TGTGCCAGCAGTCTGACAGGGGATAACTACGAGCAGTACTTC	TRBD1	TRBV5-6	NA	TRBJ2-7
CASSPRTATYNEQFF	TGTGCCAGCAGCCCCCGGACTGCCACTTACAATGAGCAGTTCTTC	NA	TRBV11-2	few	TRBJ2-1
CASSLLSFGEQYF	TGCGCCAGCAGCTTGCTGTCTTTCGGGGAGCAGTACTTC	NA	TRBV5-1	once	TRBJ2-7
CASSIDRTSGIMEELFF	TGCGCCAGCAGCATCGATAGGACTAGCGGTATTATGGAGGAGCTGTTTTTT	TRBD2	TRBV5-1	once	TRBJ2-2
CASSDPGQGNEQFF	TGCGCCAGCAGTGACCCGGGACAGGGCAATGAGCAGTTCTTC	TRBD1	TRBV10-1	NA	TRBJ2-1
CASSLRTGHKDEQFF	TGTGCCAGCAGCCTTCGGACAGGTCACAAGGATGAGCAGTTCTTC	TRBD1	TRBV7-9	NA	TRBJ2-1
CAWSVFQGRGEKLFF	TGTGCCTGGAGTGTATTTCAGGGGAGGGGAGAAAAACTGTTTTTT	NA	TRBV30	NA	TRBJ1-4
CASSSRGDTQYF	TGTGCCAGCAGTTCCCGGGGAGATACGCAGTATTTT	NA	TRBV27	NA	TRBJ2-3
CATSRGGGEGINQPQHF	TGTGCCACCAGCAGAGGAGGGGGGGAGGGGATCAATCAGCCCCAGCATTTT	NA	TRBV15	NA	TRBJ1-5
CASSELGAVSSGNTIYF	TGTGCCAGCAGTGAATTGGGGGCAGTGAGCTCTGGAAACACCATATATTTT	NA	TRBV6-1	NA	TRBJ1-3
CASSQWTGGGNQPQHF	TGCGCCAGCAGCCAGTGGACAGGCGGAGGCAATCAGCCCCAGCATTTT	TRBD1	TRBV4-1	NA	TRBJ1-5
CASSVRWLNQPQHF	TGTGCCAGCAGCGTGCGATGGTTAAATCAGCCCCAGCATTTT	NA	TRBV7-8	NA	TRBJ1-5
CASSPPSQGGETQYF	TGTGCCAGCTCACCACCGAGTCAAGGCGGCGAGACCCAGTACTTC	NA	TRBV18	NA	TRBJ2-5
CAIRADSGRQPQHF	TGTGCCATCAGAGCCGACAGCGGGCGCCAGCCCCAGCATTTT	NA	TRBV10-3	NA	TRBJ1-5
CASSFWGEYTGELFF	TGTGCCAGCAGCTTTTGGGGCGAGTACACCGGGGAGCTGTTTTTT	NA	TRBV5-5	NA	TRBJ2-2
CASNPGGSGANVLTF	TGTGCCAGCAACCCAGGGGGGTCTGGGGCCAACGTCCTGACTTTC	NA	TRBV6-1	once	TRBJ2-6
CASSFGGEAFF	TGCGCCAGCAGTTTCGGTGGTGAAGCTTTCTTT	NA	TRBV5-1	NA	TRBJ1-1
CASSEGLGHEQFF	TGTGCCAGCAGTGAAGGGCTGGGGCATGAGCAGTTCTTC	NA	TRBV2	NA	TRBJ2-1
CASSPSKFRDRNTGELFF	TGTGCCAGTAGTCCTTCAAAATTCCGGGACAGGAACACCGGGGAGCTGTTTTTT	TRBD1	TRBV19	NA	TRBJ2-2
CASRYKTGTMNTEAFF	TGTGCCAGCAGGTATAAGACAGGGACAATGAACACTGAAGCTTTCTTT	TRBD1	TRBV27	NA	TRBJ1-1
CASSATQGDQPQHF	TGTGCCAGCAGTGCAACACAGGGCGACCAGCCCCAGCATTTT	NA	TRBV2	NA	TRBJ1-5
CASSLGQALMNTEAFF	TGTGCCAGCAGCTTAGGACAGGCCCTCATGAACACTGAAGCTTTCTTT	TRBD1	TRBV5-6	NA	TRBJ1-1
CASKGASYEQYF	TGTGCCAGCAAGGGGGCGAGCTACGAGCAGTACTTC	TRBD1	TRBV6-5	NA	TRBJ2-7
CASSLRQGIDEQYF	TGTGCCAGCAGCCTCAGACAGGGTATCGACGAGCAGTACTTC	TRBD1	TRBV5-5	NA	TRBJ2-7
CASSPSASGGAGELFF	TGTGCCAGCAGCCCATCGGCTAGCGGGGGGGCCGGGGAGCTGTTTTTT	TRBD2	TRBV4-2	NA	TRBJ2-2
CASSPVGNTIYF	TGCGCCAGCAGCCCGGTGGGCAACACCATATATTTT	NA	TRBV5-1	NA	TRBJ1-3
CASSPGTMNTEAFF	TGTGCCAGCAGCCCTGGGACAATGAACACTGAAGCTTTCTTT	NA	TRBV5-6	few	TRBJ1-1
CASSLVRETYNEQFF	TGTGCCAGCAGTTTAGTGAGGGAAACCTACAATGAGCAGTTCTTC	NA	TRBV27	NA	TRBJ2-1
CASAEGNQPQHF	TGTGCCAGCGCGGAGGGCAATCAGCCCCAGCATTTT	NA	TRBV28	NA	TRBJ1-5
CASRLGTSPYEQYF	TGTGCCAGCAGGCTAGGGACTAGTCCCTACGAGCAGTACTTC	TRBD2	TRBV27	once	TRBJ2-7
CASSPYQETQYF	TGTGCCAGCAGCCCGTACCAAGAGACCCAGTACTTC	NA	TRBV5-6	NA	TRBJ2-5
CASTETGGANQPQHF	TGTGCCAGTACCGAAACAGGGGGCGCGAATCAGCCCCAGCATTTT	TRBD1	TRBV19	few	TRBJ1-5
CASSEFWDRVDRNGYTF	TGTGCCAGCAGTGAGTTTTGGGACAGGGTGGACCGGAATGGCTACACCTTC	TRBD1	TRBV6-1	NA	TRBJ1-2
CATSRDSSPGDGETQYF	TGTGCCACCAGCAGAGATTCGTCCCCAGGGGATGGGGAGACCCAGTACTTC	NA	TRBV15	NA	TRBJ2-5
CASSLSGGGNEQYF	TGTGCCAGCAGCCTTAGCGGGGGGGGCAACGAGCAGTACTTC	TRBD2	TRBV5-4	NA	TRBJ2-7
CAISGTDNYGYTF	TGTGCCATCTCGGGGACAGATAACTATGGCTACACCTTC	TRBD1	TRBV10-3	NA	TRBJ1-2
CASSLEGTGPGTEAFF	TGCGCCAGCAGCTTGGAAGGGACAGGGCCGGGCACTGAAGCTTTCTTT	TRBD1	TRBV5-1	NA	TRBJ1-1
CASSILAGGTDTQYF	TGTGCCAGCAGCATTCTAGCGGGAGGGACAGATACGCAGTATTTT	TRBD2	TRBV7-9	NA	TRBJ2-3
CSVESVEGYTF	TGCAGCGTTGAAAGTGTAGAAGGCTACACCTTC	NA	TRBV29-1	NA	TRBJ1-2
CASNRGFSQETQYF	TGTGCCAGCAACAGGGGTTTCTCCCAAGAGACCCAGTACTTC	TRBD1	TRBV2	NA	TRBJ2-5
CASSFGDADTQYF	TGTGCCAGCAGCTTCGGAGATGCAGATACGCAGTATTTT	NA	TRBV9	NA	TRBJ2-3
CASSRTGGNTEAFF	TGCGCCAGCAGCAGAACAGGGGGGAACACTGAAGCTTTCTTT	TRBD1	TRBV5-1	NA	TRBJ1-1
CATSGRNLLSGRNEQYF	TGTGCCACCAGCGGACGAAATCTTCTGAGCGGGAGAAACGAGCAGTACTTC	TRBD2	TRBV15	NA	TRBJ2-7
CAISFSGAKNTGELFF	TGTGCCATCAGTTTCAGTGGGGCAAAAAACACCGGGGAGCTGTTTTTT	NA	TRBV10-3	NA	TRBJ2-2
CASSLQFGGETQYF	TGTGCCAGCAGCTTACAGTTCGGGGGAGAGACCCAGTACTTC	NA	TRBV7-2	NA	TRBJ2-5
CASSLGRVPYNEQFF	TGCGCCAGCAGCCTAGGGCGGGTCCCCTACAATGAGCAGTTCTTC	NA	TRBV5-1	NA	TRBJ2-1
CASSHLPNTEAFF	TGTGCCAGCAGCCACTTGCCGAACACTGAAGCTTTCTTT	NA	TRBV28	NA	TRBJ1-1
CASSLARVGIQYF	TGTGCCAGCAGCTTGGCCAGGGTCGGCATTCAGTACTTC	NA	TRBV5-6	NA	TRBJ2-4
CASSLSGINNEQFF	TGTGCCAGCAGTTTATCCGGGATTAACAATGAGCAGTTCTTC	NA	TRBV27	NA	TRBJ2-1
CASSLTQVRNTEAFF	TGTGCCAGCAGCTTAACGCAGGTGAGGAACACTGAAGCTTTCTTT	NA	TRBV7-9	NA	TRBJ1-1
CASTGQYTEAFF	TGTGCCAGCACTGGACAGTACACTGAAGCTTTCTTT	NA	TRBV25-1	NA	TRBJ1-1